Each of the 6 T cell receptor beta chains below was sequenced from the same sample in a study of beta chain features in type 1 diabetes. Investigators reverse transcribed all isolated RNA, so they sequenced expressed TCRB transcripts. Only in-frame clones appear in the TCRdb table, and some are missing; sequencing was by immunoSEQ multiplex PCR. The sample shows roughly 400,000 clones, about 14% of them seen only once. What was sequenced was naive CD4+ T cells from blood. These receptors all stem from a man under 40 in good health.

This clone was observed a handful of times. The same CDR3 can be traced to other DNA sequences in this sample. CDR3 nucleotide sequence: TGCAGCGTTGTCGGCGGGCCGTACGAGCAGTACTTC. Translating it yields CSVVGGPYEQYF. The genes are TRBV29-1 and TRBJ2-7; possibly TRBD2 for D (5 bases). Per the germline V gene, CDR1 is SQVTM and CDR2 is ANQGSEA. V was cut by 4 bases and J by 4 bases, with 11 bases left in between. The CDR3 is 12 residues long.

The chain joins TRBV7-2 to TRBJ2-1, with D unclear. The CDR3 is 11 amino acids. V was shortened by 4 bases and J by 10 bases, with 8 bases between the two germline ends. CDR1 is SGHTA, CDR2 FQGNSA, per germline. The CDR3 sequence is CASSYKGEQFF. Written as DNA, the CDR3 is TGTGCCAGCAGCTATAAGGGCGAGCAGTTCTTC.

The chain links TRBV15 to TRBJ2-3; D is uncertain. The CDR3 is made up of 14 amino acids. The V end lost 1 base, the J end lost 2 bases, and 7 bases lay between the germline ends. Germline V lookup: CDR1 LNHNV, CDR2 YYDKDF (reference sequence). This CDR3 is CATSRGRNTDTQYF. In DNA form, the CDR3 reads TGTGCCACCAGCAGAGGCAGAAACACAGATACGCAGTATTTT.

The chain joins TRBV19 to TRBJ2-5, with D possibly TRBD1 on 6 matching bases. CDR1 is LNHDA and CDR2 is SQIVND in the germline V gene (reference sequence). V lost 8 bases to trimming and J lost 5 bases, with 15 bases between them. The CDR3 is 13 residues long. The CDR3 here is CASRLMGAETQYF. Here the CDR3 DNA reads TGTGCCAGTCGCTTAATGGGGGCGGAGACCCAGTACTTC. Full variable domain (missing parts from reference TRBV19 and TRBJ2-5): DGGITQSPKYLFRKEGQNVTLSCEQNLNHDAMYWYRQDPGQGLRLIYYSQIVNDFQKGDIAEGYSVSREKKESFPLTVTSAQKNPTAFYLCASRLMGAETQYFGPGTRLLVL.

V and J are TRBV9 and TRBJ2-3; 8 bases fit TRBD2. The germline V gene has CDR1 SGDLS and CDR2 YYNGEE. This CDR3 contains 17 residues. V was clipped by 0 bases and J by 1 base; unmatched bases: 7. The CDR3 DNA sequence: TGTGCCAGCAGCGTAGCTACGGCGACTAGCGGCACAGATACGCAGTATTTT. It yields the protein CASSVATATSGTDTQYF.

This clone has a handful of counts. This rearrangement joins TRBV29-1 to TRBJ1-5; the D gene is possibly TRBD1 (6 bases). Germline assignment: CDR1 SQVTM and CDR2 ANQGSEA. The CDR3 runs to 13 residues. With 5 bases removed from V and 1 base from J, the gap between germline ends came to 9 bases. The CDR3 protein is CSVSDRSNQPQHF. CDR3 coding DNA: TGCAGCGTTTCCGACAGGAGCAATCAGCCCCAGCATTTT.